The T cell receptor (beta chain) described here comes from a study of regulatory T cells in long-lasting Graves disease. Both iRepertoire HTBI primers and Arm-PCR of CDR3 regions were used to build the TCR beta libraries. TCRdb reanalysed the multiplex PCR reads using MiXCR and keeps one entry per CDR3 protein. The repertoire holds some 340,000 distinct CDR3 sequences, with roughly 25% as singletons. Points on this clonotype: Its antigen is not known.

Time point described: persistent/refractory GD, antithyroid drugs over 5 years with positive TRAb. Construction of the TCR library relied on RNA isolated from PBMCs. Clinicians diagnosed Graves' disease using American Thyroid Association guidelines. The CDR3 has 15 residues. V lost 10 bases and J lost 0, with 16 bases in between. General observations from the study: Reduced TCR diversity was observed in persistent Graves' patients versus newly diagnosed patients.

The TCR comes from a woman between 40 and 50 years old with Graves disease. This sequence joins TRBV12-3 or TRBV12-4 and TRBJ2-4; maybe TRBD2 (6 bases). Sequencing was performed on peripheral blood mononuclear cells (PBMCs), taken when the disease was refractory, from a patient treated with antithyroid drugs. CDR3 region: CATSGGILAKNIQYF. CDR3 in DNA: TGTGCCACCTCTGGGGGGATTTTAGCCAAAAACATTCAGTACTTC.